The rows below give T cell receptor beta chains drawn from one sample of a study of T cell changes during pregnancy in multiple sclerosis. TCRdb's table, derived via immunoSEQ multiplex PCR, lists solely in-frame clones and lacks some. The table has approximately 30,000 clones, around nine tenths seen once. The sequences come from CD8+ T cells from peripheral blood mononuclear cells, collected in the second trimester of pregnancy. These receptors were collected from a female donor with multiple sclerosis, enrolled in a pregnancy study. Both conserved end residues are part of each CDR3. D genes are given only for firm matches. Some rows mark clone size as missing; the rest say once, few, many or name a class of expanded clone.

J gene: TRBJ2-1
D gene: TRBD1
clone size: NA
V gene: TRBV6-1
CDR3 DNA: TGTGCCAGCAGTGAGGGACAGGGAGGACACAATGAGCAGTTCTTC
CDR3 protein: CASSEGQGGHNEQFF

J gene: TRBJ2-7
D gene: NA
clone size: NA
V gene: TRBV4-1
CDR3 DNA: TGCGCCAGCAGCCACTACGGAGGGGGCAGGGGGCAGTACTTC
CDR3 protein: CASSHYGGGRGQYF

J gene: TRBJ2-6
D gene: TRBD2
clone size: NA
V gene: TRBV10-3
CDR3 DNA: TGTGCCACCAAGGGGACTAGCGGGGCGAGCTCTGGGGCCAACGTCCTGACTTTC
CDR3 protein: CATKGTSGASSGANVLTF

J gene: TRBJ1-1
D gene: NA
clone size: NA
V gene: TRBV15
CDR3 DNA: TGTGCCACCAGCAGAGATTCCGGCACTGAAGCTTTCTTT
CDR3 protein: CATSRDSGTEAFF

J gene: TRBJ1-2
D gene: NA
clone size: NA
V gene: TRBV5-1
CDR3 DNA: TGCGCCAGCAGCTTGGAGGTTGGGGCCGGCTACACCTTC
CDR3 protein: CASSLEVGAGYTF

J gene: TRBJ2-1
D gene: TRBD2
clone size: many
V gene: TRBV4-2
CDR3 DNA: TGTGCCAGCACCTCACTACCGGGACTAGGATTCAATGAGCAGTTCTTC
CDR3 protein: CASTSLPGLGFNEQFF

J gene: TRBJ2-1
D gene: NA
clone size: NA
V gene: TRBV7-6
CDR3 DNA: TGTGCCAGCAGCTTGGGCTATGGCGGGGTGGATGAGCAGTTCTTC
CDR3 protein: CASSLGYGGVDEQFF

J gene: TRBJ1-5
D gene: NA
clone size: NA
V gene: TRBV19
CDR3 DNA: TGTGCCAGTAGTATAGATACAGAATATCAGCCCCAGCATTTT
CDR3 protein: CASSIDTEYQPQHF

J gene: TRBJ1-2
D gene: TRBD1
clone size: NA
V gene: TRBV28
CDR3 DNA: TGTGCCAGCACTATCCCGGGACAGCGTTATGGCTACACCTTC
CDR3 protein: CASTIPGQRYGYTF

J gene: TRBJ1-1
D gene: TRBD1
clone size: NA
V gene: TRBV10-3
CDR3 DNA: TGTGCCATCAGTGAGTCCGGACAGGGATCGAGGAACACTGAAGCTTTCTTT
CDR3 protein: CAISESGQGSRNTEAFF

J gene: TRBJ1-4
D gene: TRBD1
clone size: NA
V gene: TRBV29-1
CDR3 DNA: TGCAGCGCCGGACAGGACCTTGGAAAACTGTTTTTT
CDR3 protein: CSAGQDLGKLFF

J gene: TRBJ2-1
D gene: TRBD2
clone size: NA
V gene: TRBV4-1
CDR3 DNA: TGCGCCAGCAGCCAGGGGGGGTCCTACAATGAGCAGTTCTTC
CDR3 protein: CASSQGGSYNEQFF

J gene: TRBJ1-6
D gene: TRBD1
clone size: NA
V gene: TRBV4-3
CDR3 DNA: TGCGCCAGCAGCCAAAGGCAGGGACAGGGTATAACACCCCTCCACTTT
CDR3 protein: CASSQRQGQGITPLHF

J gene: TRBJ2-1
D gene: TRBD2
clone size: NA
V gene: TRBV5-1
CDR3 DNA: TGCGCCAGCAGTCCACGCACTAGCGGATACAATGAGCAGTTCTTC
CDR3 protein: CASSPRTSGYNEQFF

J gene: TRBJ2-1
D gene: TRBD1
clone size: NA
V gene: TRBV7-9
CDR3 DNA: TGTGCCAGCAGCTTACCAAAGGGACAGGGGGGAAATGAGCAGTTCTTC
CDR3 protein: CASSLPKGQGGNEQFF

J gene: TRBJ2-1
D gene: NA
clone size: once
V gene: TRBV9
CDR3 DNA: TGTGCCAGCAGCCCGACGAAGCGGTATGAGCAGTTCTTC
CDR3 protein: CASSPTKRYEQFF

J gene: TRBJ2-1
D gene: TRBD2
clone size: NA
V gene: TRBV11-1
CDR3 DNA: TGTGCCAGCAGCTTAATCCTGGGAGGGACCGATGAGCAGTTCTTC
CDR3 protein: CASSLILGGTDEQFF

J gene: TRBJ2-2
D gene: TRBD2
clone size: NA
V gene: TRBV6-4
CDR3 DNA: TGTGCCAGCAGTGACGGGGGGGGCACCGGGGAGCTGTTTTTT
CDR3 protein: CASSDGGGTGELFF

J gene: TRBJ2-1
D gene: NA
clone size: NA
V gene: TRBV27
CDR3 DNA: TGTGCCAGCTCTATAGCGGTGTCCTACAATGAGCAGTTCTTC
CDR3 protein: CASSIAVSYNEQFF

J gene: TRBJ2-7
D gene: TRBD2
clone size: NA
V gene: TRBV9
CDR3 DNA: TGTGCCAGCAGCGGGGGGATGAGCGGGGCTCCCTACGAGCAGTACTTC
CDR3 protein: CASSGGMSGAPYEQYF

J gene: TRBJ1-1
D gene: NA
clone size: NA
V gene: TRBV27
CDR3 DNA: TGTGCCAGCAAATTTGTAAGCGCCAACACTGAAGCTTTCTTT
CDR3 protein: CASKFVSANTEAFF

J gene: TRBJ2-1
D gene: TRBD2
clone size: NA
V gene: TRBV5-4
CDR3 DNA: TGTGCCAGCAGCCCTAGCGGGGGGGCCTACAATGAGCAGTTCTTC
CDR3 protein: CASSPSGGAYNEQFF

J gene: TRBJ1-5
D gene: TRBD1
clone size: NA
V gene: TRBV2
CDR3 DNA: TGTGCCAGCAGGTCCGGGACAGCCACTTATAGCAATCAGCCCCAGCATTTT
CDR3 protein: CASRSGTATYSNQPQHF

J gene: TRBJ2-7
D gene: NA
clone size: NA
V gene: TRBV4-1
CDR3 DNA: TGCGCCAGCAGCCAGCACGGACTCTCCTACGAGCAGTACTTC
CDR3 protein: CASSQHGLSYEQYF

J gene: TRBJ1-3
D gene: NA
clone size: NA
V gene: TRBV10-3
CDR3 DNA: TGTGCCAGCTCGACGCAGGGGTCCTCTGGAAACACCATATATTTT
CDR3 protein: CASSTQGSSGNTIYF

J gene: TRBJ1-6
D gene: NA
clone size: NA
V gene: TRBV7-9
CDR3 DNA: TGTGCCAGCGCCCGCGCAGGTTATAATTCACCCCTCCACTTT
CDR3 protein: CASARAGYNSPLHF

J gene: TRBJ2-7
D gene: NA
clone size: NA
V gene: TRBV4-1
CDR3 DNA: TGCGCCAGCAGCCAAGATCCAGGGGCCGGCACTATCTACGAGCAGTACTTC
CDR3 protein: CASSQDPGAGTIYEQYF

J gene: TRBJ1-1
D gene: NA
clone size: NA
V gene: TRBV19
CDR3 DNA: TGTGCCAGTAGTATGTGGGAGGGAACCGAAGCTTTCTTT
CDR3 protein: CASSMWEGTEAFF

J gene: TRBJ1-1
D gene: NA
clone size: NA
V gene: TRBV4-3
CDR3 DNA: TGCGCCAGCAGCCAAGATCGGGAGGGTTTGGGGACTGAAGCTTTCTTT
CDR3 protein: CASSQDREGLGTEAFF

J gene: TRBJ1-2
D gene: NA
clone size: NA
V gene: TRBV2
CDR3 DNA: TGTGCCAGCAGTGAAGGGATGAAGGAGGGGAGTGGCTACACCTTC
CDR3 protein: CASSEGMKEGSGYTF

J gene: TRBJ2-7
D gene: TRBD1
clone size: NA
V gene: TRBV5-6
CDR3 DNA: TGTGCCAGCAGCTTGGGGGACAGCTCCTACGAGCAGTACTTC
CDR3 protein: CASSLGDSSYEQYF

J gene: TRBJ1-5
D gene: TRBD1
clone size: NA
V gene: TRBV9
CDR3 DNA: TGTGCCAGCAGCGGCCAGGGGGCCGGTCAGCCCCAGCATTTT
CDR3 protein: CASSGQGAGQPQHF

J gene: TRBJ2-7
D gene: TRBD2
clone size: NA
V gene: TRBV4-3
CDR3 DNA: TGCGCCAGCAGCCAAGAACCGGGGGGCTCCTACGAGCAGTACTTC
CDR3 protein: CASSQEPGGSYEQYF

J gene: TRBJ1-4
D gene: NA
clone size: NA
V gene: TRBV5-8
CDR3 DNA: TGTGCCAGCAGAGGTTGGGACGGGGGGACTCTCCCAACTAATGAAAAACTGTTTTTT
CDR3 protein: CASRGWDGGTLPTNEKLFF

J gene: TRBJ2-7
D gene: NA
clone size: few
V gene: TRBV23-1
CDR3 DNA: TGCGCCAGCAGTCAATCGGAGCGCGGTCCCTACGAGCAGTACTTC
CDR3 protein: CASSQSERGPYEQYF

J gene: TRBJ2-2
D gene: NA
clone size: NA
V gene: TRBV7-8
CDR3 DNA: TGTGCCAGCAGCCCAACCGCGAGGACTATACACACCGGGGAGCTGTTTTTT
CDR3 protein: CASSPTARTIHTGELFF

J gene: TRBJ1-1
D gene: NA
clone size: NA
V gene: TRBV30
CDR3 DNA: TGTGCCTGGAGCGTGGGAGGGGCAACTGAAGCTTTCTTT
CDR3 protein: CAWSVGGATEAFF

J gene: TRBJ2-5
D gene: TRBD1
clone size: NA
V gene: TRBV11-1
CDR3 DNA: TGTGCCAGCAGCTTCAAGTGGGGACAGAATGTCCAAGAGACCCAGTACTTC
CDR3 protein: CASSFKWGQNVQETQYF

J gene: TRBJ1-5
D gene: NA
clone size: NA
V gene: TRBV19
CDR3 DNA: TGTGCCAGTAGTATAATGGGCGGGGATAGCAATCAGCCCCAGCATTTT
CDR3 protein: CASSIMGGDSNQPQHF

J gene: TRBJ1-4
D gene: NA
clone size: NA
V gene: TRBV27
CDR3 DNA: TGTGCCAGCAGTTTTCAGGGGTTGCGTGAAAAACTGTTTTTT
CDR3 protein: CASSFQGLREKLFF

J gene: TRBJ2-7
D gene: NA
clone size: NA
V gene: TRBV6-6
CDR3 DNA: TGTGCCAGCAGTTACTCCACAGTCTACGAGCAGTACTTC
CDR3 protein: CASSYSTVYEQYF

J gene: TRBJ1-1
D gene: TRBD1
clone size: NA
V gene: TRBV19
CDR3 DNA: TGTGCCAGTAGTATATACGGACAGGGGGCGAACACTGAAGCTTTCTTT
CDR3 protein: CASSIYGQGANTEAFF

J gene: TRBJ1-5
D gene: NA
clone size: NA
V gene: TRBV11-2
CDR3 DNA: TGTGCCAGCAGCTTAGGAGGGGGTCAGCCCCAGCATTTT
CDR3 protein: CASSLGGGQPQHF

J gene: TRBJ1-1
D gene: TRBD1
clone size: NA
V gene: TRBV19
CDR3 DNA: TGTGCCAGTAGTAACCGGGACAGGGGTCCTCTCGAAGCTTTCTTT
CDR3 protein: CASSNRDRGPLEAFF

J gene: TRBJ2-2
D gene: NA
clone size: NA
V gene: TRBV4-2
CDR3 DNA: TGTGCCAGCAGCCCCAGTGGCACCGGGGAGCTGTTTTTT
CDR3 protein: CASSPSGTGELFF